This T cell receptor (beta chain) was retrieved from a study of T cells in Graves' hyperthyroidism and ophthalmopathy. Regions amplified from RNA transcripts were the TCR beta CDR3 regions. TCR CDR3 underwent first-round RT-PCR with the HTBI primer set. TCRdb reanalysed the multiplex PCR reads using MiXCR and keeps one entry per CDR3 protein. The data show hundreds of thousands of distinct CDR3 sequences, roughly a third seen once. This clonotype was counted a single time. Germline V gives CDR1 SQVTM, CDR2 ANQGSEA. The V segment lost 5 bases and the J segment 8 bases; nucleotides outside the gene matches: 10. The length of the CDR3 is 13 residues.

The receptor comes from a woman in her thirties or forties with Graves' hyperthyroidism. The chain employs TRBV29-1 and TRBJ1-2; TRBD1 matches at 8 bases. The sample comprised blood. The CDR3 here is CSVQGQGLYGYTF. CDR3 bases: TGCAGCGTTCAAGGACAGGGCCTTTACGGCTACACCTTC.